The rows below give T cell receptor beta chains drawn from one sample of a study of cytomegalovirus exposure and HLA in healthy donors. Generated by immunoSEQ multiplex PCR, the TCRdb table keeps only in-frame clones and is missing some. The table lists around 180,000 clones, around 84% of them singletons. The specimen sequenced was PBMCs. Receptor source: a man aged 18 to 29 in good health and CMV-seropositive. Each CDR3 is given with its conserved first and last residue. A D gene is named only where the DNA matches it firmly. Some rows mark clone size as missing; the rest say once, few, many or name a class of expanded clone.

j_call v_call d_call clone_size cdr3_aa cdr3_nt
TRBJ2-5 TRBV6-5 - - CASSYSRSLETQYF TGTGCCAGCAGTTACTCGAGATCGCTAGAGACCCAGTACTTC
TRBJ1-4 TRBV30 - - CAWSQDRSRELFF TGTGCCTGGAGTCAAGACCGTTCGAGGGAACTGTTTTTT
TRBJ2-3 TRBV18 TRBD1 few CASSRRTGGEISADTQYF TGTGCCAGCTCACGACGGACAGGGGGAGAAATATCGGCAGATACGCAGTATTTT
TRBJ2-7 TRBV7-8 TRBD1 - CASSSPRDRRDEQYF TGTGCCAGCAGCTCACCCCGGGACAGGCGGGACGAGCAGTACTTC
TRBJ2-1 TRBV5-4 TRBD2 - CASSLGGLAGDNEQFF TGTGCCAGCAGCCTTGGGGGGCTAGCGGGAGACAATGAGCAGTTCTTC
TRBJ2-3 TRBV27 - - CASSWAGTDTQYF TGTGCCAGCAGTTGGGCCGGCACAGATACGCAGTATTTT
TRBJ2-5 TRBV5-1 TRBD2 - CASSLGSGGRAKETQYF TGCGCCAGCAGCTTGGGTTCTGGCGGGAGGGCCAAAGAGACCCAGTACTTC
TRBJ2-7 TRBV4-2 TRBD2 - CASSQGEGGYEQYF TGTGCCAGCAGCCAAGGGGAGGGCGGCTACGAGCAGTACTTC
TRBJ2-3 TRBV27 - - CASSLYRADTQYF TGTGCCAGCAGTTTATATCGTGCAGATACGCAGTATTTT
TRBJ2-7 TRBV29-1 TRBD1 - CSVPGQGFHEQYF TGCAGTGTCCCGGGACAGGGCTTCCACGAGCAGTACTTC
TRBJ1-5 TRBV18 - once CASSLGSGNQPQHF TGTGCCAGCTCACTAGGGAGTGGCAATCAGCCCCAGCATTTT
TRBJ1-2 TRBV27 TRBD1 - CASSRDRFYGYTF TGTGCCAGCAGTAGGGACAGATTCTATGGCTACACCTTC
TRBJ1-3 TRBV30 - - CAWMGAGGNTIYF TGTGCCTGGATGGGGGCCGGGGGAAACACCATATATTTT
TRBJ1-5 TRBV10-3 - - CAISEQGWNNQPQHF TGTGCCATCAGTGAGCAGGGTTGGAATAATCAGCCCCAGCATTTT
TRBJ2-7 TRBV29-1 - - CSVFVETYEQYF TGCAGCGTTTTTGTGGAGACCTACGAGCAGTACTTC
TRBJ1-1 TRBV19 - - CASSIGAGPNEAFF TGTGCCAGTAGTATAGGAGCAGGCCCGAATGAAGCTTTCTTT
TRBJ1-5 TRBV28 - - CASSFPDSFNQPQHF TGTGCCAGCAGTTTCCCGGACAGCTTCAATCAGCCCCAGCATTTT
TRBJ1-5 TRBV30 - - CAWDTLGGQPQHF TGTGCCTGGGACACCTTAGGGGGACAGCCCCAGCATTTT
TRBJ1-5 TRBV9 TRBD1 - CASSRDSPPGEPQHF TGTGCCAGCAGCCGGGACAGCCCACCTGGTGAGCCCCAGCATTTT
TRBJ2-1 TRBV6-1 TRBD2 - CASSVSSGRAHEQFF TGTGCCAGCAGTGTTTCTAGCGGGAGGGCCCATGAGCAGTTCTTC
TRBJ1-2 TRBV18 - - CASSPPMSGYTF TGTGCCAGCTCACCACCAATGAGTGGCTACACCTTC
TRBJ2-2 TRBV27 - - CASSLRGGELFF TGTGCCAGCAGTTTAAGAGGAGGGGAGCTGTTTTTT
TRBJ2-7 TRBV5-1 TRBD2 - CASSATSGRSYEQYF TGCGCCAGCAGCGCGACTAGCGGGAGGAGCTACGAGCAGTACTTC
TRBJ2-7 TRBV30 - - CAWSVQGYEQYF TGTGCCTGGAGTGTTCAGGGCTACGAGCAGTACTTC
TRBJ2-1 TRBV30 TRBD2 - CAWSVRGLADNEQFF TGTGCCTGGAGTGTACGGGGACTAGCGGACAATGAGCAGTTCTTC
TRBJ1-2 TRBV7-9 - - CASSLVPQGTYYGYTF TGTGCCAGCAGCTTGGTACCCCAGGGAACCTACTATGGCTACACCTTC
TRBJ2-7 TRBV7-8 TRBD2 - CASSLTGTSGRIYYEQYF TGTGCCAGCAGCTTGACCGGGACTAGCGGGAGGATTTACTACGAGCAGTACTTC
TRBJ2-5 TRBV4-2 - - CASSPTPRGETQYF TGTGCCAGCAGCCCTACCCCCCGGGGAGAGACCCAGTACTTC
TRBJ2-1 TRBV27 - - CASSHRLVSYNEQFF TGTGCCAGCAGTCACCGACTCGTATCCTACAATGAGCAGTTCTTC
TRBJ2-1 TRBV7-2 TRBD2 once CASSLALAGTHEQFF TGTGCCAGCAGCTTAGCACTAGCGGGAACGCATGAGCAGTTCTTC
TRBJ1-1 TRBV7-8 - - CASSLHGNTEAFF TGTGCCAGCAGCTTACACGGGAACACTGAAGCTTTCTTT
TRBJ2-2 TRBV27 - few CASTPDTGELFF TGTGCCAGCACCCCGGACACCGGGGAGCTGTTTTTT
TRBJ2-5 TRBV11-2 - - CASSSRRTVETQYF TGTGCCAGCAGCTCCCGGAGGACCGTGGAGACCCAGTACTTC
TRBJ2-7 TRBV7-9 - - CASSFTGYYEQYF TGTGCCAGCAGCTTTACAGGGTACTACGAGCAGTACTTC
TRBJ2-7 TRBV30 - - CAWSVGVGAYEQYF TGTGCCTGGAGTGTAGGTGTGGGGGCATACGAGCAGTACTTC
TRBJ2-3 TRBV4-1 - - CASSQDLGGMSTDTQYF TGCGCCAGCAGCCAAGATTTGGGCGGGATGAGCACAGATACGCAGTATTTT
TRBJ2-7 TRBV5-4 TRBD2 - CASSLEVSGSDEQYF TGTGCCAGCAGCTTGGAAGTTAGCGGGAGTGACGAGCAGTACTTC